One sample yielded the 26 T cell receptor beta chains listed below, sequenced in a study of T cell repertoires in cytomegalovirus infection. Each CDR3 protein gets one entry after TCRdb re-called the reads with MiXCR. Of 300,000 to 400,000 distinct CDR3 sequences listed, approximately 9.5% are singletons. Sequenced material: PBMCs. All receptors come from a human donor in good health (CMV status not recorded). Some clones in this sample may be carry-over from other donors' samples.

This clonotype was seen more than once but under ten times. The gene calls are TRBV19 and TRBJ2-1; 11 bases are a match to TRBD2. CDR1 is LNHDA, CDR2 SQIVND, per germline (reference sequence). V gave up 5 bases and J gave up 7 bases; unmatched junction bases: 7. This CDR3 region has 15 residues. Here the CDR3 reads CASSDGASGGNEQFF. CDR3 in DNA: TGTGCCAGTAGTGACGGGGCTAGCGGGGGGAATGAGCAGTTCTTC.

This clonotype was counted at least ten times. The chain has TRBV7-2 and TRBJ2-7; TRBD1 matches 7 bases. V shed 3 bases, J shed 5 bases, and the junction held 4 bases outside the gene matches. Germline V gene sequence: CDR1 SGHTA, CDR2 FQGNSA. The CDR3 contains 13 residues. The CDR3 here is CASSLTGNHEQYF. Here the CDR3 DNA reads TGTGCCAGCAGCTTGACAGGGAACCACGAGCAGTACTTC.

This clonotype came up a few times. The V and J genes are TRBV20-1 and TRBJ2-5; D is perhaps TRBD1 (6 bases). Trimming took off 3 bases at V and 3 bases at J, with 20 bases between the two ends. The CDR3 extends over 16 amino acids. Germline CDR1 DFQATT, CDR2 SNEGSKA (reference sequence). The CDR3 region is CSASPDDRRSEETQYF. The CDR3 DNA reads as TGCAGTGCTAGCCCCGATGACAGGAGATCGGAAGAGACCCAGTACTTC.

This clonotype was recorded at least ten times. This sequence joins TRBV7-2 and TRBJ2-7, with 13 bases matching TRBD2. In germline, CDR1 is SGHTA, CDR2 FQGNSA. This CDR3 region has 19 residues. J lost 4 bases, V lost 1 base, and 13 bases had no gene match. CDR3 region: CASSLEELAGGGPPYEQYF. For the CDR3, the DNA is TGTGCCAGCAGCTTAGAGGAACTAGCGGGAGGGGGGCCTCCATACGAGCAGTACTTC.

V and J are TRBV12-3 or TRBV12-4 and TRBJ1-4, with TRBD1 matching over 7 bases. The CDR3 loop spans 15 amino acids. J was trimmed by 6 bases and V by 3 bases; bases with no gene match: 7. The CDR3 nucleotides are TGTGCCAGCAGTTTGATGACAGGGTGGCATGAAAAACTGTTTTTT. Translation gives CASSLMTGWHEKLFF.

This clonotype was counted many times. The gene calls are TRBV7-2 and TRBJ1-1, with TRBD1 identical over 7 bases. J lost 3 bases, V lost 6 bases, and 4 bases had no gene match. The germline CDR1 and CDR2 sequences are SGHTA and FQGNSA. The CDR3 consists of 13 residues. The DNA of the CDR3 is TGTGCCAGCAGTAAACAGGGGTACACTGAAGCTTTCTTT. This sequence encodes CASSKQGYTEAFF.

On this clonotype itself: One end of the junction does not line up with germline, which may come from a read error. The chain joins TRBV7-6 to TRBJ2-3; D may be TRBD2 (6 bases). The CDR3 sequence is 13 residues long. CDR1 and CDR2 from the germline V gene are SGHVS and FNYEAQ. CDR3 nucleotide sequence: TGTGCCAGCTCCCCAGCGGGCACAGGTACGCAGTATTTT. Translation gives CASSPAGTGTQYF.

To note about this clonotype: A much larger clone sits a single nucleotide away, making a read error possible. V and J are TRBV7-2 and TRBJ1-1; D call uncertain. CDR1 SGHTA and CDR2 FQGNSA come from the germline V gene. The CDR3 covers 12 residues. This CDR3 is CACSLQRTEAFF. CDR3 bases: TGTGCCTGCAGCTTACAGCGGACTGAAGCTTTCTTT. Combining the CDR3 with reference TRBV7-2 and TRBJ1-1 gives the whole variable domain GAGVSQSPSNKVTEKGKDVELRCDPISGHTALYWYRQSLGQGLEFLIYFQGNSAPDKSGLPSDRFSAERTGGSVSTLTIQRTQQEDSAVYLCACSLQRTEAFFGQGTRLTVV.

The gene calls are TRBV5-4 and TRBJ1-1, with 7 bases lining up with TRBD1. The CDR3 covers 14 residues. Trimming removed 1 base from V and 8 bases from J; junction bases left unmatched: 8. Germline V CDR1 and CDR2: SGHNT, YYREEE (reference sequence). This chain's CDR3 is CASSLQGGAGEAFF. The CDR3 coding sequence is TGTGCCAGCAGCTTGCAAGGGGGCGCCGGCGAAGCTTTCTTT. The whole variable domain, remainder taken from reference TRBV5-4 and TRBJ1-1, is ETGVTQSPTHLIKTRGQQVTLRCSSQSGHNTVSWYQQALGQGPQFIFQYYREEENGRGNFPPRFSGLQFPNYSSELNVNALELDDSALYLCASSLQGGAGEAFFGQGTRLTVV.

This clonotype was detected ten times or more. The chain combines TRBV7-2 with TRBJ2-2; 15 bases line up with TRBD2. The CDR3 length is 15 residues. V trimming: 5 bases; J trimming: 7 bases; junction bases outside the gene matches: 2. The germline CDR1 and CDR2 sequences are SGHTA and FQGNSA. CDR3 DNA: TGTGCCAGCAGCCGGACTAGCGGGAGGGGCGGGGAGCTGTTTTTT. This encodes CASSRTSGRGGELFF.

This clonotype was counted at least ten times. The chain combines TRBV7-3 with TRBJ2-2; 7 nucleotides line up with TRBD2. V shed 1 base, J shed 1 base, and the junction held 3 bases outside the gene matches. CDR1 is SGHTA, CDR2 FQGTGA, per germline. This CDR3 contains 16 residues. CDR3 residues: CASSLRASGNTGELFF. CDR3 DNA sequence: TGTGCCAGCAGCTTAAGGGCTAGCGGGAACACCGGGGAGCTGTTTTTT.

This clonotype has ten or more counts. The J gene is TRBJ2-6, the V gene TRBV27; D possibly uses TRBD1 or TRBD2 (5 bases each). This CDR3 is built from 19 residues. The germline V gene has CDR1 MNHEY and CDR2 SMNVEV (reference sequence). Trimming shortened V by 3 bases and J by 0 bases, and 18 bases separated the two germline ends. The CDR3: CASSFRGTHDSSGANVLTF. In nucleotides, the CDR3 is TGTGCCAGCAGTTTCCGAGGGACCCACGACAGCTCTGGGGCCAACGTCCTGACTTTC.

This clonotype appeared many times. The rearrangement uses TRBV7-2 and TRBJ1-5, with D possibly TRBD1 on 5 matching bases. Trimming shortened V by 5 bases and J by 2 bases, and 13 bases separated the two germline ends. The CDR3 is made up of 15 amino acids. Germline V lookup: CDR1 SGHTA, CDR2 FQGNSA. CDR3 coding DNA: TGTGCCAGCAGCCTCAGGGAAAACGGCAATCAGCCCCAGCATTTT. Residues: CASSLRENGNQPQHF.

V gene TRBV27 combines with J gene TRBJ2-5, with D perhaps matching TRBD1 (6 bases). The CDR3 is made up of 15 amino acids. The V end lost 5 bases, the J end lost 2 bases, and 15 bases lay between the germline ends. Germline V gene lookup returns CDR1 MNHEY and CDR2 SMNVEV (reference sequence). The CDR3 protein is CASSPHPDSQETQYF. The DNA of the CDR3 is TGTGCCAGCAGTCCGCACCCGGACAGTCAAGAGACCCAGTACTTC.

The sample holds many counts of this clonotype. The chain recombines TRBV12-3 or TRBV12-4 with TRBJ2-5; possible D gene TRBD2, 6 bases. Trimming cost V 6 bases and J 5 bases, with 13 bases left between them. This CDR3 is built from 13 residues. The CDR3 sequence is CASRAGEGETQYF. CDR3 coding DNA: TGTGCCAGCAGAGCGGGCGAAGGGGAGACCCAGTACTTC.

This clonotype was recorded many times. The chain joins TRBV6-1 to TRBJ2-7; no definite D call. Per germline, CDR1 MNHNS and CDR2 SASEGT. The CDR3 spans 13 residues. Trimming removed 6 bases at V and 9 bases at J, with 18 bases between. CDR3 nucleotides: TGTGCCAGCAGGTCAGGACCCCTCTTGGCGCAGTACTTC. Encoded protein: CASRSGPLLAQYF.

This clonotype has at least ten counts. The V and J genes are TRBV6-5 and TRBJ1-1; D gene uncertain. Between the trimmed V and J ends, which lost 0 bases and 1 base, there was a span of 9 bases. Germline V CDR1 and CDR2: MNHEY, SVGAGI. This CDR3 region has 15 residues. Here the CDR3 reads CASSYSGRSNTEAFF. The CDR3, as DNA: TGTGCCAGCAGTTACTCTGGCAGGTCGAACACTGAAGCTTTCTTT.

This clonotype was counted ten times or more. The chain employs TRBV6-5 and TRBJ1-1, with 8 bases lining up with TRBD1. Trimming took 7 bases from V and 1 from J; bases not matched to a gene: 11. The germline V gene encodes CDR1 MNHEY and CDR2 SVGAGI. The CDR3 runs 16 residues. CDR3 in DNA: TGTGCCAGCAATCGGGACAGGTCCTATTCGAACACTGAAGCTTTCTTT. Amino acids: CASNRDRSYSNTEAFF.

This clonotype was recorded many times. The chain uses TRBV28 and TRBJ1-2; D is undetermined. This CDR3 contains 13 residues. Between the trimmed V and J ends, which lost 2 bases and 7 bases, there was a span of 11 bases. Germline V CDR1 and CDR2: MDHEN, SYDVKM. CDR3 DNA sequence: TGTGCCAGCAGTTTACTCGCTGGAGGTGGCTACACCTTC. This gives the protein CASSLLAGGGYTF.

This chain joins TRBV11-2 and TRBJ1-1; D remains ambiguous. V was cut by 3 bases and J by 9 bases, with 11 bases left in between. The CDR3 spans 12 residues. The germline V gene has CDR1 SGHAT and CDR2 FQNNGV. CDR3 sequence: CASSFNSYKAFF. The CDR3 region has the DNA TGTGCCAGCAGCTTTAACAGTTATAAAGCTTTCTTT.

This chain links TRBV19 with TRBJ1-5; 9 bases map to TRBD1. V gave up 6 bases and J gave up 6 bases; unmatched junction bases: 3. This CDR3 is 13 amino acids long. From germline, CDR1 is LNHDA and CDR2 SQIVND (reference sequence). CDR3 loop: CASRTGGGQPQHF. As DNA, the CDR3 is TGTGCCAGTAGAACAGGGGGCGGTCAGCCCCAGCATTTT.

In its sample, this clonotype was seen many times. As DNA, the CDR3 is TGTGCCAGCAGCCTGACTAGCGGGGGGTTCAATGAGCAGTTCTTC. It is translated as CASSLTSGGFNEQFF. The V gene is TRBV7-2, the J gene TRBJ2-1, with 13 bases that match TRBD2. Germline assignment: CDR1 SGHTA and CDR2 FQGNSA. Trimming cost V 5 bases and J 6 bases; bases outside gene matches: 4. This CDR3 has 15 amino acids.

The V and J genes are TRBV7-8 and TRBJ1-1; the D gene is possibly TRBD1 (6 bases). This CDR3 region has 16 residues. Looked up from germline, CDR1 is SGHVS and CDR2 is FQNEAQ. V was pared by 0 bases and J by 4 bases, with 15 bases between. As DNA, the CDR3 is TGTGCCAGCAGCTTAGCCGGGGTAGGGGGTGGCACTGAAGCTTTCTTT. Its translation is CASSLAGVGGGTEAFF.

This clonotype was observed a handful of times. V usage is TRBV6-2 or TRBV6-3 and J usage is TRBJ2-3; a weak D match, TRBD1 (5 bases). With 4 bases removed from V and 7 bases from J, the gap between germline ends came to 9 bases. This CDR3 has 12 amino acids. CDR1 is MNHEY, CDR2 SVGEGT, per germline. DNA of the CDR3: TGTGCCAGCAGTTCGCAGGGATATACGCAGTATTTT. Amino acid sequence: CASSSQGYTQYF.

This clonotype was seen at least ten times. The chain is built from TRBV7-2 and TRBJ2-7; no clear D. Germline assignment: CDR1 SGHTA and CDR2 FQGNSA. The CDR3 extends over 11 amino acids. The V and J ends lost 8 bases and 2 bases respectively, with 7 bases between them. CDR3 residues: CASGSTYEQYF. CDR3 in DNA: TGTGCCAGCGGGTCCACCTACGAGCAGTACTTC.

This clonotype has at least ten counts. The chain links TRBV5-6 to TRBJ2-3, with D possibly matching TRBD2 (6 bases). The germline gives CDR1 SGHDT, CDR2 YYEEEE. Trimming shortened V by 2 bases and J by 2 bases, and 9 bases separated the two germline ends. The CDR3 covers 14 residues. CDR3 loop: CASSFGGFTDTQYF. CDR3 in DNA: TGTGCCAGCAGCTTCGGGGGTTTCACAGATACGCAGTATTTT.